This T cell receptor (beta chain) was sequenced in a study of response to subunit inactivated influenza vaccine. General observations from the study: The authors put forward the suggestion that each seasonal influenza vaccination may bring in only a limited number of new T cells.

The V gene's germline CDR1 is KGHSH and CDR2 LQKENI. The CDR3 has 13 amino acids. One entry per CDR3 protein results from TCRdb running MiXCR on the RT-PCR reads. Of over 400,000 distinct CDR3 sequences detected, approximately 10% appear once; the ten largest clones hold roughly 12%. Concerning this clonotype: Its matching antigen is unknown. This sequence may be a read error, since a much larger clone differs from it by one base.

This receptor was taken from a man aged 45-65 years who received an inactivated influenza vaccine. The source was PBMCs from blood, collected 35 to 45 days after vaccination. V is TRBV18 and J is TRBJ2-5; D gene unclear. Judging by the DNA end, TRBJ2-1 fits better; the J call may be wrong. CDR3 region: CASSPNQAETQFF. The CDR3 DNA sequence: TGTGCCAGCTCACCAAACCAGGCAGAGACCCAGTTCTTC.